A selection of T cell receptor beta chains follows, all from one sample in a study of PD-L1 blockade in urothelial cancer. Libraries were prepared by immunoSEQ multiplex PCR; TCRdb keeps only in-frame clonotypes and omits some of them. This sample has 45,000 to 65,000 clones, with 85% found just once. Here the sequenced sample was PBMCs, taken around atezolizumab (anti-PD-L1) treatment. The source is a man between 65 and 85 years old with urothelial cancer. Each CDR3 is given with its conserved first and last residue. The D gene is left open where the match is weak. A clone size is listed for some rows: how often the clone was seen (once, few, many), or a class if it is expanded.

CDR3: CASTTTGGRYYEQYF
DNA: TGTGCCAGCACTACCACAGGGGGCAGGTATTACGAGCAGTACTTC
D: TRBD1
J: TRBJ2-7
V: TRBV28
size: NA

CDR3: CASSLDSQETQYF
DNA: TGTGCCAGCAGCTTAGACAGCCAAGAGACCCAGTACTTC
D: NA
J: TRBJ2-5
V: TRBV11-3
size: NA

CDR3: CASSFPGQGASGANVLTF
DNA: TGTGCCAGCAGCTTCCCGGGACAGGGGGCCTCCGGGGCCAACGTCCTGACTTTC
D: NA
J: TRBJ2-6
V: TRBV12-1
size: NA

CDR3: CASSLFTSGAGYEQYF
DNA: TGCGCCAGCAGCTTGTTTACTAGCGGAGCAGGCTACGAGCAGTACTTC
D: TRBD2
J: TRBJ2-7
V: TRBV5-1
size: NA

CDR3: CASSYSAGQGDETQYF
DNA: TGTGCCAGCAGTTACTCGGCCGGGCAGGGTGACGAGACCCAGTACTTC
D: NA
J: TRBJ2-5
V: TRBV6-5
size: NA

CDR3: CASSLSGGGSYNEQFF
DNA: TGTGCCAGCAGCTTATCCGGCGGGGGCTCCTACAATGAGCAGTTCTTC
D: TRBD2
J: TRBJ2-1
V: TRBV7-3
size: NA

CDR3: CASSIIQFESYEQYF
DNA: TGTGCCAGTAGTATAATACAGTTCGAGAGCTACGAGCAGTACTTC
D: NA
J: TRBJ2-7
V: TRBV19
size: NA

CDR3: CASSGTGERFQPQHF
DNA: TGTGCCAGTAGTGGGACAGGGGAACGGTTTCAGCCCCAGCATTTT
D: TRBD1
J: TRBJ1-5
V: TRBV19
size: NA

CDR3: CASSYSTGGYGYTF
DNA: TGTGCCAGCAGTTACTCCACAGGGGGGTATGGCTACACCTTC
D: TRBD1
J: TRBJ1-2
V: TRBV6-5
size: NA

CDR3: CASGLSTGGDGYTF
DNA: TGTGCTAGTGGTTTGTCCACAGGGGGCGACGGCTACACCTTC
D: TRBD1
J: TRBJ1-2
V: TRBV12-5
size: few